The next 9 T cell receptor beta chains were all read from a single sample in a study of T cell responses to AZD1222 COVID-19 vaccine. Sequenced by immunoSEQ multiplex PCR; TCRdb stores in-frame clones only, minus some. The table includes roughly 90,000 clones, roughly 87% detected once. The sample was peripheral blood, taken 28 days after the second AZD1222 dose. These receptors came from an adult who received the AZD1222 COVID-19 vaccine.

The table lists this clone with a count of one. The CDR3: CASSRQGEGGELFF. CDR3 bases: TGTGCCAGCAGCCGACAGGGCGAGGGCGGGGAGCTGTTTTTT. The V and J genes are TRBV7-8 and TRBJ2-2; 7 positions match TRBD1. This CDR3 contains 14 residues. Trimming removed 5 bases from V and 7 bases from J; junction bases left unmatched: 7. Germline CDR1 SGHVS, CDR2 FQNEAQ.

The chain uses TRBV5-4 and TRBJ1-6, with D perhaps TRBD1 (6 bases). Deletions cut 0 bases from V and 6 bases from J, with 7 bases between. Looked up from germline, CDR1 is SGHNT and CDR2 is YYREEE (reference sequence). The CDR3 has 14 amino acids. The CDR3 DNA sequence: TGTGCCAGCAGCTTGGGACAGGTTAATTCACCCCTCCACTTT. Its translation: CASSLGQVNSPLHF.

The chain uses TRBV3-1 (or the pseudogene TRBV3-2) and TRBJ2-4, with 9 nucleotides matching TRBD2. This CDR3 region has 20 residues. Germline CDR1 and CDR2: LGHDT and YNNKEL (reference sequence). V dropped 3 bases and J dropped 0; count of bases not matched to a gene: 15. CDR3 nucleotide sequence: TGTGCCAGCAGCCATTTTGCCGGGACTAGCCGGTTGCTAGCCAAAAACATTCAGTACTTC. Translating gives CASSHFAGTSRLLAKNIQYF.

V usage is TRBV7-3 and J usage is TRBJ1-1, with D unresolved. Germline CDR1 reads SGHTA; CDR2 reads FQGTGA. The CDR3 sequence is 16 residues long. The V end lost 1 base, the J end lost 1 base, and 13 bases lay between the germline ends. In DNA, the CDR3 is TGTGCCAGCAGCTTAAATCCCTTGCAGGCGAACACTGAAGCTTTCTTT. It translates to CASSLNPLQANTEAFF. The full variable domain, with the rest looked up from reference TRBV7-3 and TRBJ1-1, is GAGVSQTPSNKVTEKGKYVELRCDPISGHTALYWYRQSLGQGPEFLIYFQGTGAADDSGLPNDRFFAVRPEGSVSTLKIQRTERGDSAVYLCASSLNPLQANTEAFFGQGTRLTVV.

Here the CDR3 reads CSVEDSFHTEAFF. The CDR3 coding sequence is TGCAGCGTTGAAGACAGCTTCCACACTGAAGCTTTCTTT. This sequence joins TRBV29-1 and TRBJ1-1; D is unresolved. The germline V gene has CDR1 SQVTM and CDR2 ANQGSEA. The V end lost 0 bases, the J end lost 3 bases, and 8 bases lay between the germline ends. This CDR3 spans 13 amino acids.

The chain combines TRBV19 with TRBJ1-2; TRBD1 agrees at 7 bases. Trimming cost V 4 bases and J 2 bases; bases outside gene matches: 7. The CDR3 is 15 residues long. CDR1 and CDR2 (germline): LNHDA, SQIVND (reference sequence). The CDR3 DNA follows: TGTGCCAGTAGTACCTGGGACAGCCCGAACTATGGCTACACCTTC. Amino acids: CASSTWDSPNYGYTF.

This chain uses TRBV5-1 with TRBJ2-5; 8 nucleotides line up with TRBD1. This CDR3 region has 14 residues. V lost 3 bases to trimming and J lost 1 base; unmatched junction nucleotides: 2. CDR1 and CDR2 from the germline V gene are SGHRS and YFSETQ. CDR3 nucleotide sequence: TGCGCCAGCAGCTACGGACAGGGCCAAGAGACCCAGTACTTC. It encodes CASSYGQGQETQYF.

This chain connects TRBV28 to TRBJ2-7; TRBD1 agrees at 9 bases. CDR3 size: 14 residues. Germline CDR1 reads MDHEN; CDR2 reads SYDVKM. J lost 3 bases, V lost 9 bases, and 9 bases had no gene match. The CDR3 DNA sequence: TGTGCCAGTAGACCGGGACAGGGAAACTACGAGCAGTACTTC. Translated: CASRPGQGNYEQYF.

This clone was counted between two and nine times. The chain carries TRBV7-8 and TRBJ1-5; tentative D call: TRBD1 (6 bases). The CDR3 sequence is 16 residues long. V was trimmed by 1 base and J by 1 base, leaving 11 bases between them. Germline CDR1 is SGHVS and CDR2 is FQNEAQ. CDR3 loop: CASSLEQGRSNQPQHF. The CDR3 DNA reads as TGTGCCAGCAGCTTAGAACAGGGCCGGAGCAATCAGCCCCAGCATTTT.